This T cell receptor beta chain was sequenced in a study of PD-L1 blockade in urothelial cancer. For the study at large: About 90% of the 29 patients were men with bladder-origin urothelial cancer. Study-level findings and limits: Expansion of tumor-associated blood clones at 3 weeks was greater in durable-benefit patients.

The assay was immunoSEQ multiplex PCR, and TCRdb's table has in-frame clones only and misses some. This sample has 15,000 to 20,000 clones, with about 88% found just once. Time point noted: pretreatment peripheral blood. On this clone itself: What it recognizes is unknown.

The source is a man aged 65-85 years with urothelial cancer. The material was PBMCs, obtained around atezolizumab (anti-PD-L1) treatment.

The CDR3 is CASSPPRQDGETQYF. DNA of the CDR3: TGTGCCAGCTCACCACCCCGGCAGGATGGAGAGACCCAGTACTTC. This rearrangement joins TRBV18 to TRBJ2-5; D not resolved. Germline V gene lookup returns CDR1 KGHSH and CDR2 LQKENI. The CDR3 runs 15 residues. V lost 0 bases, J lost 4 bases, and 12 bases lay in between.